The 9 T cell receptor beta chains reported below all come from one sample, sequenced in a study of CD8+ T cells in alopecia areata. Specified treatment: oral pan-JAK inhibitor, 5-10 mg twice daily. It was cDNA, reverse transcribed from extracted RNA, that served as the sequencing template. Here immunoSEQ multiplex PCR was the method, and the copy in TCRdb shows in-frame clones only, minus some. This table holds 200,000 to 250,000 clones, roughly three fifths found once. Sample: CD4+ T cells sorted from blood, taken around week 46, from a patient treated with tofacitinib. The receptor source for this set is a human donor with alopecia areata.

The chain uses TRBV29-1 and TRBJ2-1; D is perhaps TRBD1 or TRBD2 (6 bases each). CDR1 is SQVTM, CDR2 ANQGSEA, per germline. Trimming shortened V by 7 bases and J by 5 bases, and 21 bases separated the two germline ends. The CDR3 loop spans 15 amino acids. The CDR3 loop reads CSGQRGQRANNEQFF. The CDR3 DNA reads TGCAGCGGTCAGCGAGGACAGCGGGCCAACAATGAGCAGTTCTTC.

In its sample, this clone was seen once. J is TRBJ2-2 and V is TRBV7-2; D might be TRBD1 (6 bases). This CDR3 is 13 amino acids long. V dropped 5 bases and J dropped 4 bases, with 8 bases sitting between them. In germline, CDR1 is SGHTA, CDR2 FQGNSA. CDR3 loop: CASSTGFTGELFF. In DNA, the CDR3 is TGTGCCAGCAGCACAGGGTTCACCGGGGAGCTGTTTTTT.

This clone turned up a few times. The same CDR3 is also encoded by other DNA sequences in this sample. This chain uses TRBV30 with TRBJ1-1, with 7 bases matching TRBD1. This CDR3 contains 13 residues. V lost 4 bases to trimming and J lost 1 base; unmatched junction nucleotides: 3. The germline V gene has CDR1 GTSNPN and CDR2 SVGIG (reference sequence). Here the CDR3 DNA reads TGTGCCTGGACGGGACAGACGAACACTGAAGCTTTCTTT. This translates into CAWTGQTNTEAFF.

The J gene is TRBJ2-3, the V gene TRBV7-2; 10 bases agree with TRBD2. V shed 2 bases, J shed 0 bases, and the junction held 8 bases outside the gene matches. CDR1 is SGHTA and CDR2 is FQGNSA in the germline V gene. The CDR3 spans 18 residues. CDR3 DNA: TGTGCCAGCAGCTTATTGGCTAGCGGGGGAACTAGCACAGATACGCAGTATTTT. Protein: CASSLLASGGTSTDTQYF.

This clone was picked up one time. V and J are TRBV29-1 and TRBJ1-2; D remains ambiguous. The length of the CDR3 is 11 residues. Germline CDR1 is SQVTM and CDR2 is ANQGSEA. V shed 6 bases and J shed 5 bases, with 10 bases lying between them. The CDR3 DNA follows: TGCAGCGTATGGACGGATTATGGCTACACCTTC. Translating gives CSVWTDYGYTF. The full variable domain, rest sourced from reference TRBV29-1 and TRBJ1-2, is SAVISQKPSRDICQRGTSLTIQCQVDSQVTMMFWYRQQPGQSLTLIATANQGSEATYESGFVIDKFPISRPNLTFSTLTVSNMSPEDSSIYLCSVWTDYGYTFGSGTRLTVV.

The V and J genes are TRBV30 and TRBJ1-3; D gene unclear. The CDR3 extends over 14 amino acids. V lost 2 bases to trimming and J lost 0 bases, with 8 bases between them. The germline V gene encodes CDR1 GTSNPN and CDR2 SVGIG (reference sequence). The CDR3 nucleotides read TGTGCCTGGAGTTACACGAGCTCTGGAAACACCATATATTTT. It specifies CAWSYTSSGNTIYF.

V gene TRBV6-5 combines with J gene TRBJ1-2; unclear D gene. The CDR3 runs to 13 residues. CDR1 is MNHEY and CDR2 is SVGAGI in the germline V gene. With 5 bases removed from V and 4 bases from J, the gap between germline ends came to 11 bases. Here the CDR3 reads CASSPRESYGYTF. In nucleotides, the CDR3 is TGTGCCAGCAGTCCCCGGGAGAGCTATGGCTACACCTTC.

The CDR3 DNA sequence: TGTGCCAGCAGCCCCGATGGGACAGGGGGTTACAGGCAGTTCTTC. It codes for CASSPDGTGGYRQFF. The chain is built from TRBV6-4 and TRBJ2-1; 11 bases are shared with TRBD1. The CDR3 runs to 15 residues. The junction had 13 bases not matched to a gene; V was cut back by 6 bases and J by 12 bases. Germline V lookup: CDR1 MRHNA, CDR2 SNTAGT.

J is TRBJ1-6 and V is TRBV30; D gene uncertain. Trimming removed 4 bases from V and 7 bases from J, with 8 bases in between. The CDR3 contains 12 residues. Germline CDR1 GTSNPN, CDR2 SVGIG (reference sequence). The CDR3 nucleotides read TGTGCCTGGACGCGGCGAAATTCACCCCTCCACTTT. Protein product: CAWTRRNSPLHF.